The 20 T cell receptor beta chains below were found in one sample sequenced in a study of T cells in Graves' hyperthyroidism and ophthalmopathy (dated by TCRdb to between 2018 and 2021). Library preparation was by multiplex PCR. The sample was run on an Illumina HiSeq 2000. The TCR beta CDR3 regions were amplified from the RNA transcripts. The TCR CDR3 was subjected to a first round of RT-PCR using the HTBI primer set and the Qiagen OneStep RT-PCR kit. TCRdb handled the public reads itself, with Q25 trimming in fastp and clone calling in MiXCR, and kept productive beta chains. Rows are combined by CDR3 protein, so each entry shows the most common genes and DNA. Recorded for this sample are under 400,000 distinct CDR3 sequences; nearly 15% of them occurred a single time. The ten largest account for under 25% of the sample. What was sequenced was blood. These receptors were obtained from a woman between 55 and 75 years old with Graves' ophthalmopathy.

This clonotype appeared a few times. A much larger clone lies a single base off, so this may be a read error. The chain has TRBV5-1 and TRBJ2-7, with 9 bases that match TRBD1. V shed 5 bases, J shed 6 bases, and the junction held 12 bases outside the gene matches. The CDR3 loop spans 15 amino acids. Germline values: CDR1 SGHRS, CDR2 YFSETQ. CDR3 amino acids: CASRKSDRGPCEQYF. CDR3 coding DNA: TGCGCCAGCAGGAAGTCGGACAGGGGTCCCTGCGAGCAGTACTTC.

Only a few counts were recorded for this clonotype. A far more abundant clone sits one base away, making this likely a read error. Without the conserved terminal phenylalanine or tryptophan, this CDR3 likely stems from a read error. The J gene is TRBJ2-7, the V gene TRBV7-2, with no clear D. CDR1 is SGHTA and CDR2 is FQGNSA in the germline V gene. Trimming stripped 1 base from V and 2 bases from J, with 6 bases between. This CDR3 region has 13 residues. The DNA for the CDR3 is TGTGCCAGCAGCTTAGATCGGGCCTACGAGCAGTACTTA. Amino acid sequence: CASSLDRAYEQYL.

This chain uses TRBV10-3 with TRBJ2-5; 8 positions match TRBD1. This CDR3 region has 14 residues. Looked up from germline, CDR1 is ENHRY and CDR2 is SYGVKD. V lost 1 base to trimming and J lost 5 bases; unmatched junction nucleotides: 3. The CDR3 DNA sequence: TGTGCCATCAGTGAGTTGGACAGGGTGGAGACCCAGTACTTC. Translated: CAISELDRVETQYF.

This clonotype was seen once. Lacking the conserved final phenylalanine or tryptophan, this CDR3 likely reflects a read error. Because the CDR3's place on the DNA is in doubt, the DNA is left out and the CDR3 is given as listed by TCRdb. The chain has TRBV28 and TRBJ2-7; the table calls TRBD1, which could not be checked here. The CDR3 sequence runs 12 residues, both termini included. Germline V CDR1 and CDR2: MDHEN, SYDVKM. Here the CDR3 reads CASTPPRGGLVL.

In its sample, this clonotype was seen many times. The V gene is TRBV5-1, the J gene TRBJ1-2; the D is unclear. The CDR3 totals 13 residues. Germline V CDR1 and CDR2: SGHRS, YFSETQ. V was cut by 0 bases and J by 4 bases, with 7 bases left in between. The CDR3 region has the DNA TGCGCCAGCAGCTTGGTGAGCAGCTATGGCTACACCTTC. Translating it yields CASSLVSSYGYTF.

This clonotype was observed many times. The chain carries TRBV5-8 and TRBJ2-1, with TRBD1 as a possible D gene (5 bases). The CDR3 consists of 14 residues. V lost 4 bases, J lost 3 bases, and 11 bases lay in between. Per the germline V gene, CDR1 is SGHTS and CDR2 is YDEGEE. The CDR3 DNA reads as TGTGCCAGCAGCGGGATGGACAACTACAATGAGCAGTTCTTC. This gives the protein CASSGMDNYNEQFF.

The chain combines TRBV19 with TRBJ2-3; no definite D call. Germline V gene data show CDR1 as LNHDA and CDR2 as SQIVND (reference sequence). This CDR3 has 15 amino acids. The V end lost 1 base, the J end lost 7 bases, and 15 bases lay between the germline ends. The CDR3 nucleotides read TGTGCCAGTAGTATAGCCCCGTCCCAAGATAATACGCAGTATTTT. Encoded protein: CASSIAPSQDNTQYF. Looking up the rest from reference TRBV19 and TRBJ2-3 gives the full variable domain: DGGITQSPKYLFRKEGQNVTLSCEQNLNHDAMYWYRQDPGQGLRLIYYSQIVNDFQKGDIAEGYSVSREKKESFPLTVTSAQKNPTAFYLCASSIAPSQDNTQYFGPGTRLTVL.

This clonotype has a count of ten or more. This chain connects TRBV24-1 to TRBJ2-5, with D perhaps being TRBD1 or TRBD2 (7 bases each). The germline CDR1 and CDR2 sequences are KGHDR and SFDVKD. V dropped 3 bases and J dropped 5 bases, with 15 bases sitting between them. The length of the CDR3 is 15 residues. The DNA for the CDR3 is TGTGCCACCAGTGATCACAGGGGAGCGGGGGAGACCCAGTACTTC. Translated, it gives CATSDHRGAGETQYF.

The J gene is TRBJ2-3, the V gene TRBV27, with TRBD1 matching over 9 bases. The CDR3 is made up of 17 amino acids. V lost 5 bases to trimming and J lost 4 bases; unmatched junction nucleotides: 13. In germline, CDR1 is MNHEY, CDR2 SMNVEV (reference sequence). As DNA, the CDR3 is TGTGCCAGCAGTGAAGAAATGGGGACAGGGATCCCAGATACGCAGTATTTT. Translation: CASSEEMGTGIPDTQYF.

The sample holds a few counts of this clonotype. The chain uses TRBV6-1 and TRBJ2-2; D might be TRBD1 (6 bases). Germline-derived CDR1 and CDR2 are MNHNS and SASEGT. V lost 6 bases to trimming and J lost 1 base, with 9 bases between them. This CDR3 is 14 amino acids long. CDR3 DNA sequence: TGTGCCAGCAGAGACAGGAGGAACACCGGGGAGCTGTTTTTT. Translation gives CASRDRRNTGELFF.

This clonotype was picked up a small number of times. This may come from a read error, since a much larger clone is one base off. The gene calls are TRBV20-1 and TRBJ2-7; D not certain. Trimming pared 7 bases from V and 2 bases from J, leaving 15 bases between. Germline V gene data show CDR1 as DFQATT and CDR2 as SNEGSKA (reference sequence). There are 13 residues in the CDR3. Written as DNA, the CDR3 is TGCAGTGTAGAGAGTAGCTGCGCCTACGAGCAGTACTTC. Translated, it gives CSVESSCAYEQYF.

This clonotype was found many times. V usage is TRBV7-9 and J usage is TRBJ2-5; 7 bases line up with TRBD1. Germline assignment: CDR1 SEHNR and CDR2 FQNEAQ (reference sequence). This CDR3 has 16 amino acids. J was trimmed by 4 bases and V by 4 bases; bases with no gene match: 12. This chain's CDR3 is CASSSGRLGGLETQYF. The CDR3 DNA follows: TGTGCCAGCAGCTCGGGGCGTCTAGGGGGCCTAGAGACCCAGTACTTC.

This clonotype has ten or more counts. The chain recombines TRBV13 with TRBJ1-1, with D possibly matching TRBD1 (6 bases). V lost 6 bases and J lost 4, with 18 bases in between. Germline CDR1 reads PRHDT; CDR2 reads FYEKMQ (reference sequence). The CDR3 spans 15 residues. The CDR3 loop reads CASRHTSETGTEAFF. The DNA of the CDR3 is TGTGCCAGCAGACACACGTCCGAGACAGGCACTGAAGCTTTCTTT. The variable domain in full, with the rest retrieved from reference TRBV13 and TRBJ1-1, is AAGVIQSPRHLIKEKRETATLKCYPIPRHDTVYWYQQGPGQDPQFLISFYEKMQSDKGSIPDRFSAQQFSDYHSELNMSSLELGDSALYFCASRHTSETGTEAFFGQGTRLTVV.

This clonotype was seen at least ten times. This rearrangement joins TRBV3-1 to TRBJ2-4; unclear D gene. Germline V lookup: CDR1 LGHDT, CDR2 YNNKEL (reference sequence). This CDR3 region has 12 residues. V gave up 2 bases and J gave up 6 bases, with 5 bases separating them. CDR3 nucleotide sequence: TGTGCCAGCAGCCAACCGGGAAACATTCAGTACTTC. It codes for CASSQPGNIQYF.

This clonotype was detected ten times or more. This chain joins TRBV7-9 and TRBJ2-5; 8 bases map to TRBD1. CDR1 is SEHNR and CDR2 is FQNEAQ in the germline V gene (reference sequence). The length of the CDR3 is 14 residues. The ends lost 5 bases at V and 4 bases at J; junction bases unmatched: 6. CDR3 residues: CASSPRTGTETQYF. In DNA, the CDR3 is TGTGCCAGCAGCCCTCGGACAGGGACAGAGACCCAGTACTTC.

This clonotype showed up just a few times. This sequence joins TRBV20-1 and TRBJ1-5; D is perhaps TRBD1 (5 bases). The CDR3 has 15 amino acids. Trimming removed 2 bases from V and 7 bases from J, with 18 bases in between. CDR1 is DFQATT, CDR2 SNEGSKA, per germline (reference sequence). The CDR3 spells CSARIKSGGWQPQHF. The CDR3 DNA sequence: TGCAGTGCTAGAATTAAGTCCGGGGGTTGGCAGCCCCAGCATTTT.

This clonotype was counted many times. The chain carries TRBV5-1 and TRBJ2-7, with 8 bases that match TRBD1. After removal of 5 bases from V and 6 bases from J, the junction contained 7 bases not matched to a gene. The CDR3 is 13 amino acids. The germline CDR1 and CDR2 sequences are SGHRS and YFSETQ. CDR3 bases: TGCGCCAGCAGGGACAGGGTCTCCGGCGAGCAGTACTTC. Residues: CASRDRVSGEQYF. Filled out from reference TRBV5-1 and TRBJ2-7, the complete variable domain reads KAGVTQTPRYLIKTRGQQVTLSCSPISGHRSVSWYQQTPGQGLQFLFEYFSETQRNKGNFPGRFSGRQFSNSRSEMNVSTLELGDSALYLCASRDRVSGEQYFGPGTRLTVT.

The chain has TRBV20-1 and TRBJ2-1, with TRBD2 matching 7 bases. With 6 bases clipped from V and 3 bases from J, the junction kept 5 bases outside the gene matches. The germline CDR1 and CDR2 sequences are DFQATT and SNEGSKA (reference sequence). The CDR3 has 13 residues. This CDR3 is CSATSSGYNEQFF. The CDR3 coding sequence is TGCAGTGCGACTTCTAGCGGCTACAATGAGCAGTTCTTC.

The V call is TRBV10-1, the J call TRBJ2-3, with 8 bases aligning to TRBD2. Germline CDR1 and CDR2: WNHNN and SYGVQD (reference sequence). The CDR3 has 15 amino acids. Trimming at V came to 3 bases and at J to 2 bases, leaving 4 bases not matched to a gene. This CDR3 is CASSDRGGDTDTQYF. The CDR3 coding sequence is TGCGCCAGCAGTGACCGGGGGGGGGACACAGATACGCAGTATTTT.

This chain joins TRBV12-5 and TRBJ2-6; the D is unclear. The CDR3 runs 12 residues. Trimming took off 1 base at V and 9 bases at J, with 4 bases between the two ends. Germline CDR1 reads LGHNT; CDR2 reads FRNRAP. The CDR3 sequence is CASGLDVNVLTF. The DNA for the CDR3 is TGTGCTAGTGGTTTGGACGTCAACGTCCTGACTTTC.